This T cell receptor (beta chain) originates from a study of early T cells in non-severe SARS-CoV-2 infection. About the research overall: Sequencing used unsorted whole-blood bulk RNA, so chains lack pairing.

TCRdb re-called the 5' RACE reads with MiXCR, one entry per CDR3 protein. Of approximately 120,000 distinct CDR3 sequences detected, about 15% appear once; the ten largest clones hold less than 25%. The CDR3 runs to 15 residues. In germline, CDR1 is SEHNR, CDR2 FQNEAQ (reference sequence). Trimming took off 3 bases at V and 5 bases at J, with 16 bases between the two ends. This chain links TRBV7-9 with TRBJ2-5, with D perhaps TRBD2 (6 bases). The sequenced sample was whole blood. The source is an adult who was a healthcare worker with PCR-confirmed SARS-CoV-2 infection or an uninfected control (not recorded which). The CDR3 protein is CASSLRAGLGETQYF. The CDR3 nucleotides are TGTGCCAGCAGCTTGCGGGCGGGGCTGGGGGAGACCCAGTACTTC.